The rows below give T cell receptor beta chains drawn from one sample of a study of shared clonotypes between healthy human individuals. Sequenced by immunoSEQ multiplex PCR; TCRdb stores in-frame clones only, minus some. This table has about 1 million clones, approximately 72% appearing once. The sequenced sample consisted of memory CD4+ T cells sorted from blood. These TCRs come from a man between 18 and 35 years old in good health. The CDR3 runs from the conserved cysteine through the conserved F or W. D genes are given only for firm matches. The size entry is marked missing in some rows and otherwise reads once, few, many or a size class.

>-|TRBV6-1|14|-|TRBJ2-1
CASGGLGHYNEQFF
TGTGCCAGCGGAGGCCTAGGGCATTACAATGAGCAGTTCTTC
>-|TRBV25-1|12|-|TRBJ2-3
CASRAQADTQYF
TGTGCCAGCAGAGCCCAGGCAGATACGCAGTATTTT
>TRBD1|TRBV11-2|17|-|TRBJ2-7
CASRVGQGRNSSYEQYF
TGTGCCAGCAGGGTTGGACAGGGGAGAAACAGCTCCTACGAGCAGTACTTC
>-|TRBV18|19|-|TRBJ1-5
CASSPPQGLAAGGNQPQHF
TGTGCCAGCTCACCACCCCAGGGGCTAGCGGCTGGAGGCAATCAGCCCCAGCATTTT
>-|TRBV2|13|-|TRBJ1-1
CASSNQQGTEAFF
TGTGCCAGCAGCAACCAACAGGGCACTGAAGCTTTCTTT
>-|TRBV30|13|-|TRBJ2-1
CAWSSWGGGEQFF
TGTGCCTGGAGCTCCTGGGGGGGCGGTGAGCAGTTCTTC
>-|TRBV5-4|16|-|TRBJ1-2
CASSQTATGPWDGYTF
TGTGCCAGCAGCCAGACGGCTACCGGGCCGTGGGATGGCTACACCTTC
>-|TRBV7-7|14|-|TRBJ2-2
CASSLEWYTGELFF
TGTGCTAGCAGCTTAGAGTGGTACACCGGGGAGCTGTTTTTT
>TRBD2|TRBV10-2|15|-|TRBJ2-7
CASGEGAGGAYEQYF
TGCGCCAGCGGGGAGGGAGCGGGGGGGGCATACGAGCAGTACTTC
>-|TRBV11-2|13|-|TRBJ2-5
CASSFAPQETQYF
TGTGCCAGCAGCTTCGCGCCCCAAGAGACCCAGTACTTC
>TRBD1|TRBV30|14|-|TRBJ1-1
CAFRRGTGGSEAFF
TGTGCCTTCAGAAGGGGGACAGGGGGCTCTGAAGCTTTCTTT
>-|TRBV7-9|15|-|TRBJ1-4
CASGRGDATNEKLFF
TGTGCCAGCGGTCGGGGAGACGCAACTAATGAAAAACTGTTTTTT
>-|TRBV5-4|15|-|TRBJ1-2
CASSPDRGSNYGYTF
TGTGCCAGCAGCCCGGATCGGGGGAGTAACTATGGCTACACCTTC
>TRBD2|TRBV2|18|-|TRBJ2-3
CASNDFGLAVTSTDTQYF
TGTGCCAGCAATGATTTCGGACTAGCGGTAACTAGCACAGATACGCAGTATTTT
>-|TRBV29-1|13|-|TRBJ1-1
CSVGQDGGTEAFF
TGCAGCGTGGGGCAAGATGGGGGCACTGAAGCTTTCTTT
>TRBD2|TRBV7-9|17|once|TRBJ2-5
CASSDPPSAGGRETQYF
TGTGCCAGCAGCGATCCCCCGTCAGCGGGAGGGCGAGAGACCCAGTACTTC
>-|TRBV11-2|13|-|TRBJ2-5
CASSPRGVETQYF
TGTGCCAGCAGCCCCCGAGGGGTAGAGACCCAGTACTTC
>-|TRBV7-8|15|-|TRBJ2-1
CASSLAGSSYNEQFF
TGTGCCAGCAGCTTAGCCGGGAGTTCCTACAATGAGCAGTTCTTC
>TRBD2|TRBV11-2|17|-|TRBJ2-5
CASSLELAGGLRKTQYF
TGTGCCAGCAGCTTAGAACTAGCGGGAGGGCTAAGGAAGACCCAGTACTTC
>-|TRBV29-1|14|-|TRBJ2-3
CSAGGWGSTDTQYF
TGCAGCGCCGGGGGTTGGGGGAGCACAGATACGCAGTATTTT
>-|TRBV10-3|15|-|TRBJ2-1
CAISAGTGLYNEQFF
TGTGCCATCAGCGCCGGCACAGGGCTTTACAATGAGCAGTTCTTC
>-|TRBV5-1|13|-|TRBJ2-7
CASRRSGAYEQYF
TGCGCCAGCAGGCGAAGCGGTGCGTACGAGCAGTACTTC
>TRBD1|TRBV6-5|14|-|TRBJ1-2
CASSSRDRDYGYTF
TGTGCCAGCAGTTCCCGGGACAGGGATTATGGCTACACCTTC
>-|TRBV5-1|13|few|TRBJ2-5
CASSVQSQETQYF
TGCGCCAGCAGCGTTCAATCCCAAGAGACCCAGTACTTC
>-|TRBV5-1|12|-|TRBJ2-3
CASSGDFYTQYF
TGCGCCAGCAGCGGAGACTTTTATACGCAGTATTTT
>-|TRBV5-3|21|-|TRBJ1-5
CARSLESLWGGDFVSNQPQHF
TGTGCCAGAAGCTTGGAGAGTTTGTGGGGCGGAGACTTCGTTAGCAATCAGCCCCAGCATTTT
>-|TRBV5-1|14|-|TRBJ2-7
CASSLGTEVHEQYF
TGCGCCAGCAGCTTGGGGACAGAGGTCCACGAGCAGTACTTC
>-|TRBV6-5|13|few|TRBJ2-7
CASSYQARGEQYF
TGTGCCAGCAGTTACCAGGCACGTGGCGAGCAGTACTTC
>-|TRBV28|13|-|TRBJ2-5
CASSPPPLETQYF
TGTGCCAGCAGCCCACCCCCTCTAGAGACCCAGTACTTC
>-|TRBV28|15|once|TRBJ1-5
CASSKRGEGNQPQHF
TGTGCCAGCAGCAAGCGGGGGGAGGGAAATCAGCCCCAGCATTTT
>TRBD2|TRBV9|16|-|TRBJ2-1
CASSVLGLADYNEQFF
TGTGCCAGCAGCGTTTTGGGACTAGCGGACTACAATGAGCAGTTCTTC
>-|TRBV28|14|-|TRBJ1-2
CASYRGVGGYGYTF
TGTGCCAGCTATCGGGGTGTAGGGGGCTATGGCTACACCTTC
>-|TRBV5-1|15|-|TRBJ2-2
CASSLVDTVTGELFF
TGCGCCAGCAGCTTGGTTGACACAGTAACCGGGGAGCTGTTTTTT
>-|TRBV9|13|-|TRBJ1-3
CASSVSMENTIYF
TGTGCCAGCAGCGTTAGTATGGAAAACACCATATATTTT
>-|TRBV10-3|13|-|TRBJ1-5
CATNTGTDQPQHF
TGTGCCACCAATACAGGGACCGATCAGCCCCAGCATTTT
>-|TRBV5-1|15|-|TRBJ2-1
CASTQFDPGANEQFF
TGCGCCAGCACCCAATTCGACCCGGGGGCGAATGAGCAGTTCTTC
>TRBD1|TRBV5-4|16|-|TRBJ2-1
CASSLRTGTSYNEQFF
TGTGCCAGCAGCTTGAGGACAGGGACATCCTACAATGAGCAGTTCTTC
>-|TRBV6-1|15|once|TRBJ2-7
CASSENMVGSYEQYF
TGTGCCAGCAGTGAAAATATGGTCGGGTCCTACGAGCAGTACTTC
>-|TRBV28|14|once|TRBJ1-2
CASGQVRANYGYTF
TGTGCCAGCGGTCAGGTCAGAGCTAACTATGGCTACACCTTC
>TRBD1|TRBV7-3|17|-|TRBJ2-2
CASSGLLGQGFGGELFF
TGTGCCAGCAGCGGGCTATTGGGACAGGGTTTTGGCGGGGAGCTGTTTTTT
>TRBD1|TRBV5-1|16|few|TRBJ2-5
CASSLEGQGRAETQYF
TGCGCCAGCAGCTTAGAGGGACAGGGAAGAGCGGAGACCCAGTACTTC